Below, 30 T cell receptor beta chains from the same sample are listed, as sequenced in a study of spatial heterogeneity in lung cancer. Time point here: sample taken at primary tumor resection. TCRdb fed the 5' RACE reads into MiXCR, producing one record per CDR3 protein. The sample lists around 3,600 distinct CDR3 sequences, approximately 7.9% seen once, with approximately 9.9% in the top ten. Study conclusions and caveats: Higher tumor mutation counts went along with higher counts of expanded intratumoral alpha and beta TCRs.

Their cognate antigens are unknown. Material: lung tumor tissue, obtained at surgery. All receptors derive from a male donor with early-stage non-small cell lung cancer.

By sample share, this clonotype is medium-sized. The rearrangement joins TRBV11-2 to TRBJ1-2; D gene ambiguous. The germline CDR1 and CDR2 sequences are SGHAT and FQNNGV. V gave up 5 bases and J gave up 5 bases, with 12 bases separating them. The CDR3 contains 13 residues. The CDR3 loop is CASSPTAGYGYTF. The CDR3 region has the DNA TGTGCCAGCAGCCCTACGGCGGGTTATGGCTACACCTTC.

This clonotype is deemed medium-sized (0.01 to 0.1%). The chain joins TRBV19 to TRBJ2-6, with D unresolved. Trimming stripped 7 bases from V and 0 bases from J, with 19 bases between. Germline CDR1 is LNHDA and CDR2 is SQIVND (reference sequence). The CDR3 loop spans 18 amino acids. The CDR3 DNA follows: TGTGCCAGTACCGGGTTCGGGCAGAGTGACTCTGGGGCCAACGTCCTGACTTTC. It translates to CASTGFGQSDSGANVLTF.

Within the sample, this clonotype is medium-sized. The chain employs TRBV20-1 and TRBJ2-1; TRBD2 agrees at 8 bases. After removal of 0 bases from V and 15 bases from J, the junction contained 7 bases not matched to a gene. The germline CDR1 and CDR2 sequences are DFQATT and SNEGSKA (reference sequence). CDR3 length: 12 residues. CDR3 residues: CSARDPGGLRFF. In DNA form, the CDR3 reads TGCAGTGCTAGAGATCCGGGAGGGCTACGGTTCTTC.

V and J are TRBV6-5 and TRBJ2-7, with D uncertain. The germline gives CDR1 MNHEY, CDR2 SVGAGI. Trimming removed 3 bases at V and 2 bases at J, with 17 bases between. The CDR3 consists of 16 residues. Here the CDR3 reads CASSYALPTAPYEQYF. The CDR3 region has the DNA TGTGCCAGCAGTTATGCGCTCCCGACGGCCCCCTACGAGCAGTACTTC.

Ten or more counts support this clonotype. The chain is built from TRBV12-3 or TRBV12-4 and TRBJ2-3, with TRBD2 matching 8 bases. CDR3 size: 13 residues. Trimming took 3 bases from V and 6 from J; bases not matched to a gene: 2. This CDR3 is CASSFGGGDTQYF. As DNA, the CDR3 is TGTGCCAGCAGTTTTGGCGGGGGGGATACGCAGTATTTT.

This clonotype was observed many times. J is TRBJ2-1 and V is TRBV4-2; 8 nucleotides align to TRBD1. Germline CDR1 reads LGHNA; CDR2 reads YNFKEQ. CDR3 length: 15 amino acids. V was pared by 3 bases and J by 8 bases, with 9 bases of the junction left unmatched. CDR3 loop: CASSQNGQGEDEQFF. For the CDR3, the DNA is TGTGCCAGCAGCCAGAATGGACAGGGAGAGGATGAGCAGTTCTTC.

By proportion, this clonotype is medium-sized. The genes are TRBV6-5 and TRBJ2-7; a possible D gene is TRBD1 (5 bases). Trimming left V 4 bases short and J 2 bases short, with 15 bases between. Germline CDR1 and CDR2: MNHEY and SVGAGI. The CDR3 contains 15 residues. In DNA form, the CDR3 reads TGTGCCAGCAGTTCCCTGGTGGGGCGAGCCTACGAGCAGTACTTC. Protein sequence: CASSSLVGRAYEQYF.

Relative to its sample, this clonotype is medium-sized (0.01 to 0.1%). The chain is built from TRBV28 and TRBJ2-5; 12 bases are shared with TRBD2. In germline, CDR1 is MDHEN, CDR2 SYDVKM. V was clipped by 0 bases and J by 2 bases; unmatched bases: 4. The CDR3 consists of 17 residues. Written as DNA, the CDR3 is TGTGCCAGCAGTTTATGGACTAGCGGGAGTTCACAAGAGACCCAGTACTTC. Amino acids: CASSLWTSGSSQETQYF.

In this sample, this clonotype turned up many times. J is TRBJ1-5 and V is TRBV4-3, with 7 bases fitting TRBD1. The CDR3 consists of 16 residues. V was pared by 0 bases and J by 6 bases, with 8 bases of the junction left unmatched. Germline loops: CDR1 LGHNA, CDR2 YSLEER. CDR3 coding DNA: TGCGCCAGCAGCCAAGATGTGACAGGGAGGAGTCAGCCCCAGCATTTT. Protein product: CASSQDVTGRSQPQHF.

The sample holds a few counts of this clonotype. This chain joins TRBV29-1 and TRBJ2-7; D is perhaps TRBD1 (5 bases). Germline loops: CDR1 SQVTM, CDR2 ANQGSEA. The V gene lost 5 bases and the J gene lost 2 bases, with 7 bases spanning the gap. CDR3 length: 11 amino acids. As DNA, the CDR3 is TGCAGCGTTTCACAGGCCTACGAGCAGTACTTC. Its protein is CSVSQAYEQYF.

This clonotype showed up many times. The rearrangement joins TRBV6-2 or TRBV6-3 to TRBJ2-5; 9 positions match TRBD1. Germline V gene data show CDR1 as MNHEY and CDR2 as SVGEGT. The CDR3 length is 14 residues. J was trimmed by 3 bases and V by 3 bases; bases with no gene match: 2. Written as DNA, the CDR3 is TGTGCCAGCAGTTATGGGACAGGGAAAGAGACCCAGTACTTC. Protein product: CASSYGTGKETQYF.

Remarks on this clonotype: This may be a read error: a much more frequent sequence differs by one nucleotide. The rearrangement links TRBV9 to TRBJ2-3, with D possibly called TRBD1 or TRBD2 (6 bases each). The CDR3 has 12 amino acids. Germline CDR1 reads SGDLS; CDR2 reads YYNGEE. The V and J ends lost 6 bases and 4 bases respectively, with 9 bases between them. The CDR3 sequence: CASTGGSDTQYF. CDR3 DNA: TGTGCCAGCACCGGGGGCTCAGATACGCAGTATTTT.

This clonotype was recorded many times. The chain uses TRBV6-2 or TRBV6-3 and TRBJ2-1; 7 bases line up with TRBD2. CDR1 MNHEY and CDR2 SVGEGT come from the germline V gene. CDR3 size: 16 residues. Germline trimming cut 2 bases from V and 8 bases from J; bases unmatched to any gene: 12. CDR3 coding DNA: TGTGCCAGCAGTTACAGGGCGGGAGTATCAGTGGATGAGCAGTTCTTC. Protein product: CASSYRAGVSVDEQFF.

This clonotype was counted at least ten times. V usage is TRBV7-2 and J usage is TRBJ2-2; 13 bases line up with TRBD2. This CDR3 spans 19 amino acids. CDR1 is SGHTA and CDR2 is FQGNSA in the germline V gene. V gave up 1 base and J gave up 10 bases; unmatched junction bases: 15. The CDR3: CASSLGASGLAGLGEELFF. The CDR3 DNA follows: TGTGCCAGCAGCTTAGGTGCATCGGGACTAGCGGGGCTGGGAGAGGAGCTGTTTTTT.

Judged by abundance, this clonotype is medium-sized (0.01 to 0.1%). The rearrangement links TRBV11-2 to TRBJ2-1; 13 bases fit TRBD2. This CDR3 has 14 residues. CDR1 is SGHAT and CDR2 is FQNNGV in the germline V gene. The J segment lost 7 bases and the V segment lost 5 bases, leaving 2 bases of the junction unmatched. CDR3 loop: CASSRTSGGNEQFF. For the CDR3, the DNA is TGTGCCAGCAGCCGGACTAGCGGGGGTAATGAGCAGTTCTTC.

Relative to its sample, this clonotype is medium-sized. V usage is TRBV14 and J usage is TRBJ2-1; no firm D call. Germline values: CDR1 SGHDN, CDR2 FVKESK. This CDR3 is 17 amino acids long. Trimming pared 2 bases from V and 1 base from J, leaving 15 bases between. CDR3 DNA: TGTGCCAGCAGCCAATTGGGTGGCACGGTTTCCTACAATGAGCAGTTCTTC. It codes for CASSQLGGTVSYNEQFF.

By share, this clonotype ranks as medium-sized. V is TRBV4-1 and J is TRBJ2-4, with D maybe TRBD1 (6 bases). This CDR3 is 17 amino acids long. Germline V gene lookup returns CDR1 MGHRA and CDR2 YSYEKL. V was shortened by 3 bases and J by 7 bases, with 22 bases between the two germline ends. The CDR3 nucleotides are TGCGCCAGCAGCCAGGGTCAGGGGCCCAAATCACGCAACATTCAGTACTTC. Amino acids: CASSQGQGPKSRNIQYF.

This clonotype ranks as medium-sized. The genes are TRBV6-1 and TRBJ2-3; a weak D match, TRBD2 (5 bases). Germline V gene data show CDR1 as MNHNS and CDR2 as SASEGT. The V and J ends lost 0 bases and 4 bases respectively, with 5 bases between them. There are 13 residues in the CDR3. In nucleotides, the CDR3 is TGTGCCAGCAGTGAAGCGAGGGCAGATACGCAGTATTTT. Encoded protein: CASSEARADTQYF.

By frequency in the sample, this clonotype is medium-sized. The chain has TRBV20-1 and TRBJ1-2, with 7 bases matching TRBD1. The junction had 10 bases not matched to a gene; V was cut back by 4 bases and J by 5 bases. The CDR3 sequence is 14 residues long. Germline V gene lookup returns CDR1 DFQATT and CDR2 SNEGSKA (reference sequence). Written as DNA, the CDR3 is TGCAGTGCTATGCCCTCCGGCAGGGGGTATGGCTACACCTTC. Translating it yields CSAMPSGRGYGYTF.

This clonotype was seen many times. The chain uses TRBV25-1 and TRBJ1-6, with 8 bases fitting TRBD1. The CDR3 runs 15 residues. The V and J ends lost 1 base and 5 bases, in that order; junction bases with no gene match: 1. The germline gives CDR1 MGHDK, CDR2 SYGVNS. DNA for the CDR3: TGTGCCAGCAGTGAATCAGGGGGCAATAATTCACCCCTCCACTTT. Its protein is CASSESGGNNSPLHF. Combining the CDR3 with reference TRBV25-1 and TRBJ1-6 gives the whole variable domain EADIYQTPRYLVIGTGKKITLECSQTMGHDKMYWYQQDPGMELHLIHYSYGVNSTEKGDLSSESTVSRIRTEHFPLTLESARPSHTSQYLCASSESGGNNSPLHFGNGTRLTVT.

By proportion, this clonotype is medium-sized. The J gene is TRBJ2-7, the V gene TRBV4-2, with 7 bases matching TRBD2. The CDR3 totals 15 residues. V shed 4 bases, J shed 7 bases, and the junction held 13 bases outside the gene matches. Looked up from germline, CDR1 is LGHNA and CDR2 is YNFKEQ. CDR3 in DNA: TGTGCCAGCAGCCCCGAACTAGCGCGGGAAGGGGAGCAGTACTTC. It yields the protein CASSPELAREGEQYF.

This clonotype is large by share. The chain couples TRBV5-1 to TRBJ2-2, with D hard to call. This CDR3 is 13 amino acids long. CDR1 and CDR2 (germline): SGHRS, YFSETQ. With 4 bases removed from V and 3 bases from J, the gap between germline ends came to 7 bases. CDR3 sequence reads: CASSLQDTGELFF. The CDR3 DNA reads as TGCGCCAGCAGCCTCCAGGACACCGGGGAGCTGTTTTTT.

This clonotype is termed medium-sized. The chain uses TRBV5-1 and TRBJ2-1; D might be TRBD2 (7 bases). Germline V gene lookup returns CDR1 SGHRS and CDR2 YFSETQ. V was cut by 5 bases and J by 4 bases, with 13 bases left in between. CDR3 length: 14 residues. The CDR3 DNA follows: TGCGCCAGCAGGAAGGGGGGGTCGTACAATGAGCAGTTCTTC. Protein: CASRKGGSYNEQFF.

The chain couples TRBV7-2 to TRBJ2-5, with a weak D call TRBD2 (6 bases). This CDR3 contains 15 residues. Deletions cut 5 bases from V and 5 bases from J, with 18 bases between. Germline-derived CDR1 and CDR2 are SGHTA and FQGNSA. The CDR3 is CASSPVRGGRETQYF. CDR3 nucleotide sequence: TGTGCCAGCAGCCCAGTACGGGGAGGTCGGGAGACCCAGTACTTC.

Ten or more counts support this clonotype. This chain connects TRBV12-3 or TRBV12-4 to TRBJ1-2; tentatively, D is TRBD1 (5 bases). The CDR3 has 15 amino acids. Between the trimmed V and J ends, which lost 5 bases and 8 bases, there was a span of 21 bases. CDR3 protein: CASSPGTRELYGYTF. The CDR3 region has the DNA TGTGCCAGCAGTCCAGGGACCAGGGAATTGTACGGCTACACCTTC.

The genes are TRBV12-5 and TRBJ1-5; D unresolved. The germline V and J ends were trimmed by 3 bases and 0 bases, with 6 bases remaining between them. The CDR3 runs to 14 residues. Per the germline V gene, CDR1 is LGHNT and CDR2 is FRNRAP. CDR3 DNA sequence: TGTGCTAGTGGTTTCGTCCGTAGCAATCAGCCCCAGCATTTT. Protein sequence: CASGFVRSNQPQHF.

In its sample, this clonotype was seen a few times. The chain joins TRBV5-1 to TRBJ2-2, with 14 bases aligning to TRBD2. CDR1 and CDR2 from the germline V gene are SGHRS and YFSETQ. Losses at the gene ends were 3 bases for V and 6 bases for J; bases not matched to a gene: 1. There are 15 residues in the CDR3. The CDR3 here is CASSWGLAGAGELFF. In nucleotides, the CDR3 is TGCGCCAGCAGCTGGGGACTAGCGGGGGCCGGGGAGCTGTTTTTT.

This clonotype occurred a few times. The chain combines TRBV14 with TRBJ2-3; the D is unclear. CDR3 size: 16 residues. The V gene lost 1 base and the J gene lost 0 bases, with 11 bases spanning the gap. Germline lookup yields CDR1 SGHDN and CDR2 FVKESK. CDR3 coding DNA: TGTGCCAGCAGCCAAGGGTGGTTACTAAGCACAGATACGCAGTATTTT. Protein sequence: CASSQGWLLSTDTQYF.

The genes are TRBV7-3 and TRBJ1-1; D not certain. V lost 1 base, J lost 6 bases, and 12 bases lay in between. Germline V gene lookup returns CDR1 SGHTA and CDR2 FQGTGA. The CDR3 is made up of 14 amino acids. Written as DNA, the CDR3 is TGTGCCAGCAGCTTAATAGTAAGCGGGGCTGAAGCTTTCTTT. This translates into CASSLIVSGAEAFF.

This clonotype was observed many times. The chain has TRBV11-2 and TRBJ1-6; D gene unclear. The germline gives CDR1 SGHAT, CDR2 FQNNGV. Trimming pared 0 bases from V and 14 bases from J, leaving 14 bases between. CDR3 size: 14 residues. For the CDR3, the DNA is TGTGCCAGCAGCTTAGATCATGACCAGCGGGCCCTCCACTTT. It specifies CASSLDHDQRALHF.